The present TCR beta chain was sequenced within a study of blood T cell repertoires in COVID-19. Study-level background: Acute and convalescent COVID-19 samples came from the United States, Italy and Spain. Nucleic acid was either cDNA or gDNA, and it came from T cells, B-cell-depleted T cells, or PBMCs.

Source study methods: Nucleated cell number was recorded as an estimate derived from reference gene primer amplification. The method was immunoSEQ multiplex PCR; TCRdb's version includes in-frame clones alone and lacks a portion of them. V and J calls and clone size are those listed in that table; D and trimming were worked out from the DNA. Altogether about 69,000 clones are present, approximately 86% being singletons, with the ten largest covering 16%. The ends were cut back, 0 bases at V and 0 bases at J, with 8 bases in the middle. This CDR3 spans 15 amino acids. Germline V gene lookup returns CDR1 MNHEY and CDR2 SVGAGI. Enrolment of Seattle patients took place during active infection, and they were followed longitudinally.

This sequence joins TRBV6-5 and TRBJ1-1; the D is unclear. The TCR comes from a man aged 40-55 years with COVID-19, enrolled during active disease. The sample comprised peripheral blood. Here the CDR3 DNA reads TGTGCCAGCAGTTACTCGAGAGGTTTGAACACTGAAGCTTTCTTT. It yields the protein CASSYSRGLNTEAFF.